This is a list of T cell receptor beta chains from one sample in a study of blood T cell repertoires in COVID-19. Clones were read by immunoSEQ multiplex PCR, and TCRdb kept only the in-frame ones, dropping some. The sample yields 200,000 to 250,000 clones, roughly 80% seen once. The sample comprised PBMCs or T cells enriched from blood (not recorded which). These receptors all come from a man in his fifties or sixties who had recovered from COVID-19. The CDR3 runs from the conserved cysteine through the conserved F or W. The D gene is left open where the match is weak. The size of a clone is reported for some rows only, either as once, few or many, or as a class for expanded clones.

cdr3_aa cdr3_nt clone_size d_call j_call cdr3_length v_call
CASSLETGGRSGNTIYF TGCGCCAGCAGCTTGGAAACAGGGGGCAGGTCTGGAAACACCATATATTTT NA TRBD1 TRBJ1-3 17 TRBV5-1
CASSQDPSGMNEQFF TGTGCCAGCAGCCAAGATCCTAGCGGGATGAATGAGCAGTTCTTC NA TRBD2 TRBJ2-1 15 TRBV4-2
CASSDTGGTDSPLHF TGTGCCAGCAGTGATACAGGGGGCACGGATTCACCCCTCCACTTT NA TRBD1 TRBJ1-6 15 TRBV6-1
CASSLREGVGDSPLHF TGCGCCAGCAGCTTGCGTGAAGGAGTCGGGGATTCACCCCTCCACTTT NA NA TRBJ1-6 16 TRBV5-1
CASSLMGASNTEAFF TGTGCCAGCAGCTTAATGGGGGCGTCGAACACTGAAGCTTTCTTT NA NA TRBJ1-1 15 TRBV7-2
CASSWLAVQETQYF TGCGCCAGCAGTTGGTTAGCGGTCCAAGAGACCCAGTACTTC NA NA TRBJ2-5 14 TRBV5-1
CASSSSPDRGYEQYF TGTGCCAGCAGCTCCAGCCCCGACAGGGGATACGAGCAGTACTTC once TRBD1 TRBJ2-7 15 TRBV7-8
CASSISPPLHF TGTGCCAGCAGTATAAGCCCACCCCTCCACTTT NA NA TRBJ1-6 11 TRBV12-3/TRBV12-4
CASSQARDRNSPLHF TGCGCCAGCAGCCAAGCTCGGGACAGAAATTCACCCCTCCACTTT NA TRBD1 TRBJ1-6 15 TRBV4-3
CASSEQRGELFF TGTGCCAGCAGTGAGCAGCGGGGGGAGCTGTTTTTT NA NA TRBJ2-2 12 TRBV11-1
CASSQEGQGGSPLHF TGTGCCAGCAGCCAGGAAGGACAGGGGGGTTCACCCCTCCACTTT few TRBD1 TRBJ1-6 15 TRBV14
CAISESGTGNTEAFF TGTGCCATCAGTGAGTCCGGGACAGGGAACACTGAAGCTTTCTTT NA TRBD1 TRBJ1-1 15 TRBV10-3
CASSDRGGEKLFF TGTGCCAGCAGCGACAGGGGGGGCGAAAAACTGTTTTTT NA TRBD1 TRBJ1-4 13 TRBV27
CASSQLRTGAGANVLTF TGTGCCAGCAGCCAACTACGGACAGGGGCTGGGGCCAACGTCCTGACTTTC NA TRBD1 TRBJ2-6 17 TRBV4-2
CASSHRTGQGYTF TGTGCCAGCAGCCACAGGACAGGGCAAGGCTACACCTTC many TRBD1 TRBJ1-2 13 TRBV7-8
CASSLISIASGYTF TGTGCCAGCAGCTTGATATCTATTGCATCTGGCTACACCTTC NA NA TRBJ1-2 14 TRBV5-6
CASSSRGGGGSNSPLHF TGTGCCAGCAGCTCCCGGGGTGGGGGCGGCTCGAATTCACCCCTCCACTTT few NA TRBJ1-6 17 TRBV7-2
CASSPDGNEKLFF TGTGCCAGCTCACCAGACGGGAATGAAAAACTGTTTTTT NA NA TRBJ1-4 13 TRBV18
CAISRGQGMAEAFF TGTGCCATCAGTAGGGGACAGGGGATGGCTGAAGCTTTCTTT NA TRBD1 TRBJ1-1 14 TRBV10-3
CASGTSGFTDTQYF TGTGCCAGCGGAACTAGCGGGTTCACAGATACGCAGTATTTT once TRBD2 TRBJ2-3 14 TRBV27
CASSTVGQVNQPQHF TGTGCCAGCAGTACCGTGGGACAGGTGAATCAGCCCCAGCATTTT NA TRBD1 TRBJ1-5 15 TRBV6-5
CASSQVRTGDYEQYF TGTGCCAGCAGCCAAGTTAGGACAGGTGACTACGAGCAGTACTTC NA TRBD1 TRBJ2-7 15 TRBV4-2
CASSYSGGSYNEQFF TGTGCCAGCAGTTACTCGGGGGGGTCCTACAATGAGCAGTTCTTC few TRBD2 TRBJ2-1 15 TRBV6-5
CASSQPQVRTGELFF TGCGCCAGCAGTCAACCCCAGGTCCGTACCGGGGAGCTGTTTTTT NA NA TRBJ2-2 15 TRBV23-1
CASSDLRDQPQHF TGTGCCAGCAGCGACCTTCGGGATCAGCCCCAGCATTTT NA NA TRBJ1-5 13 TRBV2
CASSRGGRYGTEAFF TGTGCCAGCAGCCGAGGGGGTAGGTACGGAACTGAAGCTTTCTTT NA NA TRBJ1-1 15 TRBV7-6
CASSSSGQGEYEQYF TGTGCCAGCAGCTCGTCGGGACAGGGGGAATACGAGCAGTACTTC NA TRBD1 TRBJ2-7 15 TRBV7-9
CAIKSQGGYEQYF TGTGCCATCAAGTCCCAGGGAGGGTACGAGCAGTACTTC once TRBD2 TRBJ2-7 13 TRBV10-3